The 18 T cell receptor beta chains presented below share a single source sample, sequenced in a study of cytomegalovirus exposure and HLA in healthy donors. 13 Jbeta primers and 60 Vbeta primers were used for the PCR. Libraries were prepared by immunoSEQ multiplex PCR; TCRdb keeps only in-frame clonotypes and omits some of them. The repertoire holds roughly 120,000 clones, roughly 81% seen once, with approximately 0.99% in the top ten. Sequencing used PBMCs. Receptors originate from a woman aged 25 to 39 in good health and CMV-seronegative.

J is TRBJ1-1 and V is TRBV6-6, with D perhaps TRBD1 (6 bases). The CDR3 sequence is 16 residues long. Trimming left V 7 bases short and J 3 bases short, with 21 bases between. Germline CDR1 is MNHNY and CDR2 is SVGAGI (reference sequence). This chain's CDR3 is CASTQQAGALHTEAFF. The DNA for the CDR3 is TGTGCCAGCACCCAGCAGGCAGGGGCTCTGCACACTGAAGCTTTCTTT.

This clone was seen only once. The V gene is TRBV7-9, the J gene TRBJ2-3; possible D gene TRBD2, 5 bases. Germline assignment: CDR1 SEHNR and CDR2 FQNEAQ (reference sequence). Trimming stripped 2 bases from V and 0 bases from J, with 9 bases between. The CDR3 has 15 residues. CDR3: CASSLQAVSTDTQYF. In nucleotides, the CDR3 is TGTGCCAGCAGCTTACAAGCGGTTAGCACAGATACGCAGTATTTT.

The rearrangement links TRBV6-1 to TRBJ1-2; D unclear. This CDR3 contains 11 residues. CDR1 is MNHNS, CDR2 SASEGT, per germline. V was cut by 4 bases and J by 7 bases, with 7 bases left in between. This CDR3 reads CASSVGFGYTF. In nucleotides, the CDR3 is TGTGCCAGCAGTGTCGGTTTTGGCTACACCTTC.

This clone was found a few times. In DNA, the CDR3 is TGTGCCAGCTCACTGACAGTTCTAGACTCTGGAAACACCATATATTTT. Its translation is CASSLTVLDSGNTIYF. The chain joins TRBV18 to TRBJ1-3, with TRBD1 as a possible D gene (5 bases). From germline, CDR1 is KGHSH and CDR2 LQKENI. The CDR3 is made up of 16 amino acids. V lost 4 bases and J lost 0, with 13 bases in between.

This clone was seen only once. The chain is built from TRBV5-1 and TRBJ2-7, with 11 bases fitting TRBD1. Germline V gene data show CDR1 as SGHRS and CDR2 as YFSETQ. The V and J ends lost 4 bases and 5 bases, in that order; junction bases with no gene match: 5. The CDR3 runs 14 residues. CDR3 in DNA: TGCGCCAGCAGCCAGGGACAGGGGGTCGACGAGCAGTACTTC. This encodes CASSQGQGVDEQYF.

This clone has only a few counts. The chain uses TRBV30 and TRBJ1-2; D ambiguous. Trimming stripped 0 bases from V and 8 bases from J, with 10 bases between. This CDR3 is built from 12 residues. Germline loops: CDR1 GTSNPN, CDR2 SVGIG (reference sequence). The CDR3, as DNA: TGTGCCTGGAGTGTACTGGAGGGCGGCTACACCTTC. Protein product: CAWSVLEGGYTF.

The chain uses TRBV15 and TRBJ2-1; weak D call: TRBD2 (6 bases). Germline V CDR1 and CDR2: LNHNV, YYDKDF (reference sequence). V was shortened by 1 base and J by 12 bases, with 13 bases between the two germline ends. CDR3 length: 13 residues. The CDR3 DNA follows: TGTGCCACCAGCAGAGGTTTGGCAGCGGGGCAGTTCTTC. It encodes CATSRGLAAGQFF.

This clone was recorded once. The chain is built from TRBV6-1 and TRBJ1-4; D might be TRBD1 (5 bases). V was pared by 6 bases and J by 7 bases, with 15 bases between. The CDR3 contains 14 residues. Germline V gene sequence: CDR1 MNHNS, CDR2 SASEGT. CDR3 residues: CASRPTAFTEKLFF. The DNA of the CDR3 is TGTGCCAGCAGACCGACAGCGTTTACTGAAAAACTGTTTTTT.

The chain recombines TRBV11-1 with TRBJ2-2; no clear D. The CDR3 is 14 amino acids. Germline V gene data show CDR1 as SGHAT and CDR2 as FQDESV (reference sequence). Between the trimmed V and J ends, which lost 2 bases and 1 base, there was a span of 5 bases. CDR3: CASSLYWNTGELFF. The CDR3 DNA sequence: TGTGCCAGCAGCTTATATTGGAACACCGGGGAGCTGTTTTTT.

Written as DNA, the CDR3 is TGCGCCAGCAGCCTAGGACAGGGGCGGAACAATGAGCAGTTCTTC. This translates into CASSLGQGRNNEQFF. The V gene is TRBV5-1, the J gene TRBJ2-1, with 9 bases fitting TRBD1. The junction had 7 bases not matched to a gene; V was cut back by 4 bases and J by 5 bases. Germline V lookup: CDR1 SGHRS, CDR2 YFSETQ. This CDR3 is 15 amino acids long.

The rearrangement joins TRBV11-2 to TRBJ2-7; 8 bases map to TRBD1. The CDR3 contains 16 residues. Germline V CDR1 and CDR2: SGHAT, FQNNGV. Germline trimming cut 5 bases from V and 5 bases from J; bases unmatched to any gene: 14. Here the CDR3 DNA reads TGTGCCAGCAGCCTCGGTTTGGGATACAGGGGGAACGAGCAGTACTTC. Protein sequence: CASSLGLGYRGNEQYF.

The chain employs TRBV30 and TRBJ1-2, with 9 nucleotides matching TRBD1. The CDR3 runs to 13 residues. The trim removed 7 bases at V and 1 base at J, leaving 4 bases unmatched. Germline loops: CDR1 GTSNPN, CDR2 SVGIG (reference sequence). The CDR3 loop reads CALQGAGNYGYTF. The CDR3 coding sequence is TGTGCCTTACAGGGGGCGGGTAACTATGGCTACACCTTC.

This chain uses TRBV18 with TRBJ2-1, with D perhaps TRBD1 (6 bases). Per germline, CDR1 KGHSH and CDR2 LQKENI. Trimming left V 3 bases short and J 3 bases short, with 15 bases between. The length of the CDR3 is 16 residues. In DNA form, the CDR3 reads TGTGCCAGCTCACCCTATTTATCGGACAGCTACAATGAGCAGTTCTTC. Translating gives CASSPYLSDSYNEQFF.

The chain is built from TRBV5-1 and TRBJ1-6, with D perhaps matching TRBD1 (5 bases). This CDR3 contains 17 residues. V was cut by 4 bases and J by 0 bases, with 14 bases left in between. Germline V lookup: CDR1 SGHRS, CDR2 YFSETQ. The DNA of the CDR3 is TGCGCCAGCAGCCATGACAGCCGTAGCTCCTATAATTCACCCCTCCACTTT. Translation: CASSHDSRSSYNSPLHF.

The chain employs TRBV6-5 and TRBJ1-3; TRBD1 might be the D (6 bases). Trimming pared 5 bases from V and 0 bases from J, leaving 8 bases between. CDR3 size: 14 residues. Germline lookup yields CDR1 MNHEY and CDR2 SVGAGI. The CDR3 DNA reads TGTGCCAGCAGTGCGGACAGCTCTGGAAACACCATATATTTT. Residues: CASSADSSGNTIYF.

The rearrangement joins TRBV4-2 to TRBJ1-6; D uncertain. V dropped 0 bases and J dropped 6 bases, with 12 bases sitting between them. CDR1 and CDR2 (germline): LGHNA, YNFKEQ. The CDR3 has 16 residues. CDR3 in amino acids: CASSQDARGVNSPLHF. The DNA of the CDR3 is TGTGCCAGCAGCCAAGATGCCCGGGGTGTTAATTCACCCCTCCACTTT.

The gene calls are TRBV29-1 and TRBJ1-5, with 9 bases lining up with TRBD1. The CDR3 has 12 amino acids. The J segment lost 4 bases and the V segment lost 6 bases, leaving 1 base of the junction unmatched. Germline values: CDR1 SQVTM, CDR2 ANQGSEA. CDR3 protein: CSVGTGNQPQHF. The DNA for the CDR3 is TGCAGCGTGGGGACAGGGAATCAGCCCCAGCATTTT.

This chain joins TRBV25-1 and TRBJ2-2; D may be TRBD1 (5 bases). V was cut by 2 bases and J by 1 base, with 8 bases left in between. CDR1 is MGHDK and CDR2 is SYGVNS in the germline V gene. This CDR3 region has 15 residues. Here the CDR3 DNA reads TGTGCCAGCAGTGAACAGGGCGTGAACACCGGGGAGCTGTTTTTT. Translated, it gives CASSEQGVNTGELFF.